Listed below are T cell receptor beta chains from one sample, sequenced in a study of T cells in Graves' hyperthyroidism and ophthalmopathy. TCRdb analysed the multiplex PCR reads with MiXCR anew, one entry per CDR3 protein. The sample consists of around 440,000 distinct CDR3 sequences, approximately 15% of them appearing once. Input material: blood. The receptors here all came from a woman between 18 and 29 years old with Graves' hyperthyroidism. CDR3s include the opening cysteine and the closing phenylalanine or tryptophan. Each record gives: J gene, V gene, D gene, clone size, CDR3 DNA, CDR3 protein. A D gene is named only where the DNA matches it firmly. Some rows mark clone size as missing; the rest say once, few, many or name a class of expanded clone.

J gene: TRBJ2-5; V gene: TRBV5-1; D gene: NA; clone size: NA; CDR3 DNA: TGCGCCAGCAGCCCCAGAGGGGGTATGGAGACCCAGTACTTC; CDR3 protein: CASSPRGGMETQYF
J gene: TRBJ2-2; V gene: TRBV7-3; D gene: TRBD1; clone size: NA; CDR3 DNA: TGTGCCAGCAGCCGCACCGGGACAGGGGGCGCGACCGGGGAGCTGTTTTTT; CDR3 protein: CASSRTGTGGATGELFF
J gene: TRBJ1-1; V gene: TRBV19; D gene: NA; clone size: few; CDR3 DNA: TGTGCCAGTAGTATTTTAGGACTGAACACTGAAGCTTTCTTT; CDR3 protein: CASSILGLNTEAFF
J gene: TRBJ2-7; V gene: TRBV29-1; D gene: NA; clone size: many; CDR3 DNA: TGCAGCGTTGGCGTTGGTTCCTACGAGCAGTACTTC; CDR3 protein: CSVGVGSYEQYF
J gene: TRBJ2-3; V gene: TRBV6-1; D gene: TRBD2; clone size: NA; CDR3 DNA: TGTGCCAGCTCAACTAGCGGGAGCACAGATACGCAGTATTTT; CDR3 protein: CASSTSGSTDTQYF
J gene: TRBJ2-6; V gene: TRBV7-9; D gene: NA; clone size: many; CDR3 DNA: TGTGCCAGCAGCCGAAGAGGCGGGACTGGGGCCAACGTCCTGACTTTC; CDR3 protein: CASSRRGGTGANVLTF
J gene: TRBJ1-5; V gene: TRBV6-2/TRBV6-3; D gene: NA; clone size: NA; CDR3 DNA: TGTGCCAGCAACGAAGGACAGCCCCAGCATTTT; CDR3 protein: CASNEGQPQHF
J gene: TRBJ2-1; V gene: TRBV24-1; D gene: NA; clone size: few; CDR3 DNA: TGTGCCACCAGCAAAGACAATGAGCAGTTCTTC; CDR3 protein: CATSKDNEQFF
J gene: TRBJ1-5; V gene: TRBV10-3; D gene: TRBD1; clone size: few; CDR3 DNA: TGTGCCATCAAGGACAGGGATAGCAATCAGCCCCAGCATTTT; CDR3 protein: CAIKDRDSNQPQHF
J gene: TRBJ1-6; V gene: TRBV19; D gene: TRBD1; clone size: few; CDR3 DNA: TGTGCCAGTACACCGGACAGGGGGCAATCACCCCTCCACTTT; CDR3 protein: CASTPDRGQSPLHF
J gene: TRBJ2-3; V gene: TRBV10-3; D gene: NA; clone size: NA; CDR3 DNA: TGTGCCATCAGTGAAACAGGGGATACGCAGTATTTT; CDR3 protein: CAISETGDTQYF
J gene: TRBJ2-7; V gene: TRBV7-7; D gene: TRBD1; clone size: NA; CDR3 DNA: TGTGCTAGCAGCGTCGGGACAGGAACTTACGAGCAGTACTTC; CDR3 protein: CASSVGTGTYEQYF
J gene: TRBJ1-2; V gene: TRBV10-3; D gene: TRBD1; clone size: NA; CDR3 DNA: TGTGCCATCAGAACAGGGGAGCTGAGAGGCTACACCTTC; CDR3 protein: CAIRTGELRGYTF
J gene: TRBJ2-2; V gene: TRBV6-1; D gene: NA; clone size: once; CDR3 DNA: TGTGCCAGCAGTCAAGCGCCCAGTGGGTGGGAGGTCACCGGGGAGCTGTTTTTT; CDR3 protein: CASSQAPSGWEVTGELFF
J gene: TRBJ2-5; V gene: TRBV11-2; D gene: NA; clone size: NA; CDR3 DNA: TGTGCCAGCTCACCCCAAGGCGGGTACCAAGAGACCCAGTACTTC; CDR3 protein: CASSPQGGYQETQYF
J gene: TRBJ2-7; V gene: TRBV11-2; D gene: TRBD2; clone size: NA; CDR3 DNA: TGTGCCAGCAGCATCGGGACTAGCGGGTTCTACGAGCAGTACTTC; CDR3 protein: CASSIGTSGFYEQYF
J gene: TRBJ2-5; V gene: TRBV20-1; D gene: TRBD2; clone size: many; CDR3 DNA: TGCAGTGCTAGTGGGCTAGCGGCATTCGAAGAGACCCAGTACTTC; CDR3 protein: CSASGLAAFEETQYF
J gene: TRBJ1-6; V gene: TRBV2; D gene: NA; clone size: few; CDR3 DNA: TGTGCCAGCAGTGAACGGGCCAGGGGATATTCACCCCTCCACTTT; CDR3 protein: CASSERARGYSPLHF
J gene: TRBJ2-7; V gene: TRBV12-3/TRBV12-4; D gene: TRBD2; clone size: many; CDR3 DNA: TGTGCCAGCAGTCTACTTAGCGGGGGGGCCGGTGAGCAGTACTTC; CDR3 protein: CASSLLSGGAGEQYF
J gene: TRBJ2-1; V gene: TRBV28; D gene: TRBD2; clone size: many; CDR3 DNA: TGTGCCAGCAGGTTGACTAGCGGAGGTGAGCAGTTCTTC; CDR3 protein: CASRLTSGGEQFF
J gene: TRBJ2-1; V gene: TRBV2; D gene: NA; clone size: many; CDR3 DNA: TGTGCCAGCAGACCGACCGGCGGGAATGAGCAGTTCTTC; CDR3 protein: CASRPTGGNEQFF
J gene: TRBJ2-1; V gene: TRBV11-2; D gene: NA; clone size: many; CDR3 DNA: TGTGCCAGCAGCTTAGATCCAGCCCGAATAAATGAGCAGTTCTTC; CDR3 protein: CASSLDPARINEQFF
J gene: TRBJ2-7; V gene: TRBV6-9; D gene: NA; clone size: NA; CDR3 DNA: TGTGCCAGCAGTTACATCGGTTCTACCTACGAGCAGTACTTC; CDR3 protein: CASSYIGSTYEQYF
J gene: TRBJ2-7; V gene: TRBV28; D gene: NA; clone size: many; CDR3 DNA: TGTGCCAGCAGTTCGTTCCCCGGTAGGGACCACGAGCAGTACTTC; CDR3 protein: CASSSFPGRDHEQYF
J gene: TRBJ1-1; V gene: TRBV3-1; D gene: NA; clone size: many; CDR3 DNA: TGTGCCAGCAGCCAAGGAGGACAGAGGAACACTGAAGCTTTCTTT; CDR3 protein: CASSQGGQRNTEAFF
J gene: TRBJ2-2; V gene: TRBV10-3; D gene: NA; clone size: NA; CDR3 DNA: TGTGCCATCAGGGATGCGTGGGGAACCGGGGAGCTGTTTTTT; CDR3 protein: CAIRDAWGTGELFF
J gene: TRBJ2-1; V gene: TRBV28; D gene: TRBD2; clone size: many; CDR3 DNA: TGTGCCAGCAGCCAAGCGGGAGCGGGGGACAATGAGCAGTTCTTC; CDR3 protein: CASSQAGAGDNEQFF
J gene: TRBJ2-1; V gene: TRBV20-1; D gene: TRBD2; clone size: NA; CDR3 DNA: TGCAGTGCTAGTTCGTGGACTAGCGGGAGGGGATCCAATGAGCAGTTCTTC; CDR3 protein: CSASSWTSGRGSNEQFF
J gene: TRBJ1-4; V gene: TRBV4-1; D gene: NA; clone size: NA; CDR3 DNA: TGCGCCAGCAGCCAAATTGACAGAGTTAATGAAAAACTGTTTTTT; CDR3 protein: CASSQIDRVNEKLFF
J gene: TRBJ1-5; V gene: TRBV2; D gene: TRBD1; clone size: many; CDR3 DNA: TGTGCCAGCAGTGAAGGGGGACAGGGGGCGAAGCCCCAGCATTTT; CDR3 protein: CASSEGGQGAKPQHF
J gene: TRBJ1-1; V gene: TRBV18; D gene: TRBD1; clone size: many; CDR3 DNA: TGTGCCAGCTCACGTACAGGGGGGGAGTTGCTCACTGAAGCTTTCTTT; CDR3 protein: CASSRTGGELLTEAFF
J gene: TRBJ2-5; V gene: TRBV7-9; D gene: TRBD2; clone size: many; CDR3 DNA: TGTGCCAGCAGCTCGCCCCGGGAGGGCCTCCAAGAGACCCAGTACTTC; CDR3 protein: CASSSPREGLQETQYF
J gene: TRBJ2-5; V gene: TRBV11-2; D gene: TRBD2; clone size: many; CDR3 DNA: TGTGCCAGCAGCTCCCTGCGACTAGCGGGGATTCAAGAGACCCAGTACTTC; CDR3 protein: CASSSLRLAGIQETQYF
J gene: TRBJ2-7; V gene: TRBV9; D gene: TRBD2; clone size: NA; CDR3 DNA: TGTGCCAGCAGCGTAGGGACGGGGGGGCCCTACGAGCAGTACTTC; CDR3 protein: CASSVGTGGPYEQYF
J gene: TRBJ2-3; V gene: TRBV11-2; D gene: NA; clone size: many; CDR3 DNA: TGTGCCAGCAGCTTAGCGGGACACTCCCCGGGTGATACGCAGTATTTT; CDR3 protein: CASSLAGHSPGDTQYF
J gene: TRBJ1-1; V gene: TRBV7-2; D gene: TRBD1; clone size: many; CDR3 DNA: TGTGCCAGCAGCCCTCCCCCGGGCAGGGGGCTAGAGTATTTCCCTGAAGCTTTCTTT; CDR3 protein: CASSPPPGRGLEYFPEAFF
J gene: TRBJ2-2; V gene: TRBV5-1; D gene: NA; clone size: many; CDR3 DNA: TGCGCCAGCAGCTTGTCTCTGGCGGGGAACACCGGGGAGCTGTTTTTT; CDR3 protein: CASSLSLAGNTGELFF
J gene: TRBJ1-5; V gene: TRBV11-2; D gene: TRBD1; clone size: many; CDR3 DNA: TGTGCCAGCAGCTTCGGGACAGGGGGCGCGAGCAATCAGCCCCAGCATTTT; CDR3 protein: CASSFGTGGASNQPQHF
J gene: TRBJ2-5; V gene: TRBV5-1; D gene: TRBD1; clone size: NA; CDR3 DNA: TGCGCCAGCAGCTACCCGGGACAGCAAGAGACCCAGTACTTC; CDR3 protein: CASSYPGQQETQYF
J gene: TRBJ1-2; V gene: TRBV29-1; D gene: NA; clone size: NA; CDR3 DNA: TGCAGCGTTGAGTGGGGCCAACTTAACTATGGCTACACCTTC; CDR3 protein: CSVEWGQLNYGYTF
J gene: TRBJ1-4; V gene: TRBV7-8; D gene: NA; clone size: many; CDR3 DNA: TGTGCCAGCAGCACCCGAAGGGGGATTAATGAAAAACTGTTTTTT; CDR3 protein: CASSTRRGINEKLFF
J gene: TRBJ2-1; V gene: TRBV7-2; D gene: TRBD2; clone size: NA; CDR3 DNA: TGTGCCAGCAGCTCGGGTAGCGGGGGCGGGGAGCAGTTCTTC; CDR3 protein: CASSSGSGGGEQFF
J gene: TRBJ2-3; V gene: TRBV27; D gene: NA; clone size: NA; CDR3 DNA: TGTGCCAGCAGTTTTGGCCCAGATACGCAGTATTTT; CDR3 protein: CASSFGPDTQYF
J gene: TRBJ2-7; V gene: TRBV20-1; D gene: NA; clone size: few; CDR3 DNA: TGCAGTGCTAGCGGCCAGGAATACGAGCAGTACTTC; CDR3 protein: CSASGQEYEQYF
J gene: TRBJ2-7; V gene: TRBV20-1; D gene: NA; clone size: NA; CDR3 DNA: TGCAGTGCTAGCAGGGCATACTTCTCCTACGAGCAGTACTTC; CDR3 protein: CSASRAYFSYEQYF
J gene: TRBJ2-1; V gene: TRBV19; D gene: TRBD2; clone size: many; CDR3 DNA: TGTGCCAGCCAAAAGCTAGCGGGAGTCTCGGCGGATGAGCAGTTCTTC; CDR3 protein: CASQKLAGVSADEQFF
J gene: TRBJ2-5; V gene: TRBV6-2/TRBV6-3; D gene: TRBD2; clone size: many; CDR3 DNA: TGTGCCAGCAGTTACTCCCGGCTAGCGGGAGCAAAGGAGACCCAGTACTTC; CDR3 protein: CASSYSRLAGAKETQYF
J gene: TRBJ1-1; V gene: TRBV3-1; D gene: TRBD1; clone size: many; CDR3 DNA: TGTGCCAGCAGCCGACAGGGCGACACTGAAGCTTTCTTT; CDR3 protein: CASSRQGDTEAFF
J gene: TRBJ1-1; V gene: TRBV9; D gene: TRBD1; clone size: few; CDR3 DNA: TGTGCCAACAGCGTCGACGAGGGGGCGTACACTGAAGCTTTCTTT; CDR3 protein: CANSVDEGAYTEAFF
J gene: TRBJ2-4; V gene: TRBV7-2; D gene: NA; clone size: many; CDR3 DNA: TGTGCCAGCAGCTTAGAAGCCAAAAACATTCAGTACTTC; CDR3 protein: CASSLEAKNIQYF
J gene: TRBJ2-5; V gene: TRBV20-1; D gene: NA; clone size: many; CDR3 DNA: TGCAGTGCTAGAGATCGGGACACCTTACAAGAGACCCAGTACTTC; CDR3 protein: CSARDRDTLQETQYF
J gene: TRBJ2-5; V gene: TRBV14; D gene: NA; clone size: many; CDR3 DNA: TGTGCCAGCAGCATGACTAGCCAAGAGACCCAGTACTTC; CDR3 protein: CASSMTSQETQYF
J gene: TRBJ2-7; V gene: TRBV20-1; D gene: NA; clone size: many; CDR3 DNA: TGCAGTGCTAGAGAGGGGGGTCAGGGCTACGAGCAGTACTTC; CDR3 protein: CSAREGGQGYEQYF
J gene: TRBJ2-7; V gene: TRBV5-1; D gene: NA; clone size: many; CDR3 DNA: TGCGCCAGCACCGAGACAGGAAACACTGCACCCTACGAGCAGTACTTC; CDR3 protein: CASTETGNTAPYEQYF